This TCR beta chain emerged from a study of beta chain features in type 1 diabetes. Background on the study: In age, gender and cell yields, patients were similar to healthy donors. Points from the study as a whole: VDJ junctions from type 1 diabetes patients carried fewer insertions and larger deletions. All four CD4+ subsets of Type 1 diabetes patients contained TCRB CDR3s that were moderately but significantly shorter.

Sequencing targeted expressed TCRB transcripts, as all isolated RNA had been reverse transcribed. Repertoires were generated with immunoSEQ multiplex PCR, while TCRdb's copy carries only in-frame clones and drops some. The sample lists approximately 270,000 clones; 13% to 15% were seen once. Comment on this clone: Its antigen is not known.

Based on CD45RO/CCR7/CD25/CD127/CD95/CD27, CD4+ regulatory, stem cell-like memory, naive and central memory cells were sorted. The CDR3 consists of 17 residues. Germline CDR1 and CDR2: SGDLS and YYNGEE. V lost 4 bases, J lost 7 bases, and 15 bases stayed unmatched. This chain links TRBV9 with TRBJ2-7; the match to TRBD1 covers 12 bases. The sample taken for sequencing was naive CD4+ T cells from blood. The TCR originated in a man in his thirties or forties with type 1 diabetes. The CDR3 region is CASSPRVEGQGAYEQYF. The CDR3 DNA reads TGTGCCAGCAGCCCCCGGGTTGAGGGACAGGGGGCTTATGAGCAGTACTTC.